The T cell receptor (beta chain) described here comes from a study of cytomegalovirus exposure and HLA in healthy donors. Across the study: Unique TCR beta sequences numbering approximately 120 million came from some 200 million T cells in an earlier analysis.

Germline V gene data show CDR1 as SGDLS and CDR2 as YYNGEE. The CDR3 extends over 15 amino acids. J lost 10 bases, V lost 4 bases, and 8 bases had no gene match. Vbeta (60) and Jbeta (13) primers were used in the PCR. The repertoire was sequenced with immunoSEQ multiplex PCR; TCRdb's copy has only in-frame clones and lacks some. The data hold around 150,000 clones, with about four fifths observed a single time. The sequenced material came from PBMCs. The receptor was derived from a male donor in good health and CMV-seronegative. The chain joins TRBV9 to TRBJ2-1, with 13 bases that match TRBD2. CDR3: CASSLLAGGPGEQFF. CDR3 nucleotides: TGTGCCAGCAGCTTACTAGCGGGGGGGCCGGGCGAGCAGTTCTTC.